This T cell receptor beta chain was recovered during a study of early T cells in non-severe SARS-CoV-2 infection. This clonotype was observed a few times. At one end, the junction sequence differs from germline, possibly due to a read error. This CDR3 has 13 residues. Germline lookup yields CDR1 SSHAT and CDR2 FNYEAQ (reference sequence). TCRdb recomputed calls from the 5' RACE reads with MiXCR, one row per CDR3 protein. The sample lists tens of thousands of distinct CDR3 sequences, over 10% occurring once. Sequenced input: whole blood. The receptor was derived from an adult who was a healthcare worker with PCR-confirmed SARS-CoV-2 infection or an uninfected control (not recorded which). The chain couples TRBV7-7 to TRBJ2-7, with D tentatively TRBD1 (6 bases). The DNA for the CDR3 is TGTGCTAGCAGCTTCGCAGGGGCCTACGAGCAGTACTTC. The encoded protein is CASSFAGAYEQYF.